The entry that follows covers one T cell receptor beta chain sequence. No antigen is known for it. No much larger clone exists at a distance of one base, and base qualities are not known. Interpreted using the paper, the treatment or condition label stands for: some 20 received Ad26.COV2.S at low or high dose, single or two shots; five or six received placebo; per-sample allocation not given. For vaccine and placebo recipients, repertoires were sequenced using samples collected on day 63 after the first injection. Cohort 1b enrolled about two dozen adults aged 18-55 years at a single site in Boston, USA, between 29 July and 7 August 2020. Ad26.COV2.S was a replication-incompetent adenovirus type 26 vector expressing a prefusion-stabilized SARS-CoV-2 spike protein from the original Wuhan strain. TCRbeta CDR3 regions were sequenced with the immunoSEQ Assay. After extraction, genomic DNA underwent amplification by bias-controlled multiplex PCR, followed by high-throughput sequencing. The published analysis was carried out like this. To quantify the absolute abundance of every unique TCRbeta CDR3 region, sequences were collapsed and filtered. T cell fraction was estimated by normalizing TCRbeta template counts to usable DNA, which was measured by amplifying reference genes present in all nucleated cells. Repertoire TCRs were annotated as SARS-CoV-2-specific when V gene, CDR3 amino acid sequence and J gene were exactly matched to a known reactive TCR set. MIRA supplied the reference SARS-CoV-2 TCR set, which was filtered for enrichment in COVID-19-positive ImmuneCODE repertoires so that public or cross-reactive TCRs were removed. Based on the MIRA antigens, annotated TCRs were further analysed at the level of specific ORF or position within ORF. Breadth was defined as annotated unique rearrangements over total unique productive rearrangements; depth was the summed frequency of those rearrangements. Two-sided Wilcoxon rank-sum tests were applied when comparing TCR breadth between groups. TCRdb mirrors the immuneACCESS table, restricted to in-frame sequences. Some clones are absent from its copies; in checked studies, under half trace to an unresolved V gene, and the reason for the others is unknown. V and J calls and clone size are given by that table; D and trimming were obtained from the DNA. The sample table records about 480,000 clones; roughly 85% of these occur just once. Of the sample, roughly 13% falls within the top ten clones.

From V the trimming removes 1 base and from J it removes 2 bases, while the gene matches leave 5 bases of the junction unaccounted for. CDR1 and CDR2, per the germline V gene, are LGHNA and YSLEER. From cysteine to phenylalanine, the CDR3 is 15 amino acids long. The CDR3 DNA has 45 bases and is translated from base 1. These data come from a study of Ad26.COV2.S vaccination and SARS-CoV-2 variants (dated by TCRdb to about 2021). Regarding the study in general: Donors in the vaccine arm were drawn from COV1001, a phase I-IIa trial of Ad26.COV2.S in healthy adults that was multicentre, randomized, double-blind and placebo-controlled. Ad26.COV2.S was administered intramuscularly at a dose of 5x10^10 or 1x10^11 viral particles, either as one shot or as two shots given 56 days apart. TCRbeta repertoire sequencing served as the tool for gauging how specific and how broad the SARS-CoV-2-reactive T cell receptors were following Ad26.COV2.S vaccination. A total of approximately 32 samples were included in the TCR-sequenced set, comprising roughly 19 Ad26.COV2.S vaccine recipients, 5 placebo recipients and 8 SARS-CoV-2 convalescent individuals. Trial participants were randomized into five groups of five: low-dose or high-dose Ad26.COV2.S given once or twice, or placebo on both occasions. Blinding of investigators to trial group allocation was maintained during experiments and outcome assessment.

Paper-wide results and their limitations: According to the authors, total T cell responses may have been underestimated by the TCR breadth and depth analyses. After vaccination, substantial breadth of spike-specific CD8+ and CD4+ T cell responses was reported. Comparable non-spike TCR breadth was observed between vaccine and placebo recipients, consistent with only spike being contained in the vaccine. Higher spike-specific TCR breadth was observed in Ad26.COV2.S recipients than in placebo recipients (P = 0.0014). The study was not powered to compare responses between vaccine doses or regimens.

The sample consisted of peripheral blood, taken in a trial of Ad26.COV2.S vaccine versus placebo. The source of this sequence is a person between 18 and 59 years old who received the Ad26.COV2.S COVID-19 vaccine or a placebo. Recombination joined TRBV4-3 with TRBJ2-7; 7 middle bases align to TRBD1. The bases are TGCGCCAGCAGCCAAGTGGGTAGGGGGCCCTACGAGCAGTACTTC. It specifies CASSQVGRGPYEQYF.